This T cell receptor beta chain was recorded in a study of Tregs in tolerant kidney transplant recipients. Thawed PBMCs were FACS-sorted into unstimulated CD4+CD25+CD127- regulatory T cells, CD4+CD25- non-regulatory cells, CD4 and CD8 cells. An overnight rest at 37°C with about 200 IU/ml IL-2 preceded regulatory T cell sorting from thawed PBMCs. CDR1 SGHRS and CDR2 YFSETQ come from the germline V gene. The CDR3 length is 17 residues. J was trimmed by 5 bases and V by 5 bases; bases with no gene match: 15. A single count supports this clone. Its antigen is not known. The assay was immunoSEQ multiplex PCR, and TCRdb's table has in-frame clones only and misses some. The sample shows about 15,000 clones, around 80% of them seen only once. Study-wide points: Validation in larger populations is needed because few patients were studied. Activated donor B cell expansion appeared to reveal the most relevant donor-specific TCRbeta repertoire.

The sequence came from a human donor who received a combined kidney and bone marrow transplant. Specimen: Tregs from blood, collected before the transplant. The chain joins TRBV5-1 to TRBJ2-5, with TRBD1 identical over 10 bases. The CDR3: CASSGRTGTGDGETQYF. CDR3 coding DNA: TGCGCCAGCAGTGGGCGGACCGGGACAGGGGATGGGGAGACCCAGTACTTC. The full variable domain, its missing parts supplied by reference TRBV5-1 and TRBJ2-5, is KAGVTQTPRYLIKTRGQQVTLSCSPISGHRSVSWYQQTPGQGLQFLFEYFSETQRNKGNFPGRFSGRQFSNSRSEMNVSTLELGDSALYLCASSGRTGTGDGETQYFGPGTRLLVL.